These 22 T cell receptor beta chains originate from one sample sequenced in a study of T cell responses to AZD1222 COVID-19 vaccine. Assay: immunoSEQ multiplex PCR; the TCRdb copy retains only in-frame clones and omits some. The table records about 130,000 clones, over 75% of them present only once. The material sequenced was peripheral blood, taken on day 0 of AZD1222 vaccination. These receptors were taken from an adult in good health.

The rearrangement links TRBV5-4 to TRBJ1-3; 7 bases map to TRBD1. V lost 1 base and J lost 6; bases outside the gene matches: 4. Looked up from germline, CDR1 is SGHNT and CDR2 is YYREEE (reference sequence). The CDR3 runs to 14 residues. The DNA for the CDR3 is TGTGCCAGCAGCTTGACCGGGACAGAAAACACCATATATTTT. It encodes CASSLTGTENTIYF.

The chain links TRBV3-1 (or the pseudogene TRBV3-2) to TRBJ2-7; tentatively, D is TRBD1 (6 bases). The CDR3 loop spans 13 amino acids. Looked up from germline, CDR1 is LGHDT and CDR2 is YNNKEL (reference sequence). V gave up 4 bases and J gave up 2 bases, with 9 bases separating them. CDR3 sequence (DNA): TGTGCCAGCAGCCTAGACAGGACCTACGAGCAGTACTTC. Translation gives CASSLDRTYEQYF.

This chain links TRBV21-1 with TRBJ1-3. TRBV21-1 has pseudogene status. The CDR3 sequence is 18 residues long. In nucleotides, the CDR3 is TGTGCCAGCAGCAACGGGCCCAAAACCCCAAGCTCTGGAAACACCATATATTTT. It specifies CASSNGPKTPSSGNTIYF.

This chain links TRBV11-2 with TRBJ1-6, with D perhaps matching TRBD1 (5 bases). Germline assignment: CDR1 SGHAT and CDR2 FQNNGV. The CDR3 runs 14 residues. V lost 0 bases, J lost 8 bases, and 8 bases lay in between. Here the CDR3 reads CASSLDWGDSPLHF. In nucleotides, the CDR3 is TGTGCCAGCAGCTTAGATTGGGGGGATTCACCCCTCCACTTT.

The V and J genes are TRBV6-4 and TRBJ2-6, with a weak D call TRBD2 (5 bases). V was trimmed by 6 bases and J by 0 bases, leaving 9 bases between them. The germline gives CDR1 MRHNA, CDR2 SNTAGT. This CDR3 has 15 amino acids. The CDR3 DNA reads as TGTGCCAGCAGCATCGAGGGCTCTGGGGCCAACGTCCTGACTTTC. Translated, it gives CASSIEGSGANVLTF.

This chain uses TRBV5-1 with TRBJ1-4, with D possibly matching TRBD1 (5 bases). Trimming took off 3 bases at V and 0 bases at J, with 9 bases between the two ends. This CDR3 spans 15 amino acids. The germline CDR1 and CDR2 sequences are SGHRS and YFSETQ. The CDR3, as DNA: TGCGCCAGCAGCTCCCAGGGAGCAACTAATGAAAAACTGTTTTTT. Translated: CASSSQGATNEKLFF. The whole variable domain, filled in from reference TRBV5-1 and TRBJ1-4, reads KAGVTQTPRYLIKTRGQQVTLSCSPISGHRSVSWYQQTPGQGLQFLFEYFSETQRNKGNFPGRFSGRQFSNSRSEMNVSTLELGDSALYLCASSSQGATNEKLFFGSGTQLSVL.

This chain's CDR3 is CASSIGDGEEPQHF. CDR3 coding DNA: TGTGCCAGTAGTATTGGGGACGGAGAGGAGCCCCAGCATTTT. The chain combines TRBV19 with TRBJ1-5, with D perhaps TRBD1 (5 bases). Germline CDR1 LNHDA, CDR2 SQIVND (reference sequence). Trimming left V 3 bases short and J 8 bases short, with 14 bases between. The CDR3 has 14 residues.

This chain's CDR3 is CASSPLTGRTEAFF. The CDR3 nucleotides read TGTGCCAGCTCACCGCTGACAGGGCGCACTGAAGCTTTCTTT. The V gene is TRBV18, the J gene TRBJ1-1; 7 bases agree with TRBD1. CDR1 and CDR2 from the germline V gene are KGHSH and LQKENI. Germline trimming cut 3 bases from V and 4 bases from J; bases unmatched to any gene: 5. The CDR3 runs 14 residues. The full variable domain, its missing parts supplied by reference TRBV18 and TRBJ1-1, is NAGVMQNPRHLVRRRGQEARLRCSPMKGHSHVYWYRQLPEEGLKFMVYLQKENIIDESGMPKERFSAEFPKEGPSILRIQQVVRGDSAAYFCASSPLTGRTEAFFGQGTRLTVV.

The chain combines TRBV19 with TRBJ2-1; perhaps TRBD2 as D (7 bases). Trimming stripped 2 bases from V and 4 bases from J, with 15 bases between. CDR1 and CDR2 (germline): LNHDA, SQIVND (reference sequence). The CDR3 is 16 amino acids. The chain's CDR3 is CASSITWGGSYNEQFF. CDR3 nucleotides: TGTGCCAGTAGTATAACTTGGGGGGGCAGTTACAATGAGCAGTTCTTC.

V and J are TRBV6-5 and TRBJ2-2; the D is unclear. The CDR3 runs to 13 residues. Trimming shortened V by 2 bases and J by 7 bases, and 8 bases separated the two germline ends. The V gene's germline CDR1 is MNHEY and CDR2 SVGAGI. Written as DNA, the CDR3 is TGTGCCAGCAGTTACCGGGTAGGCGGGGAGCTGTTTTTT. This codes for CASSYRVGGELFF.

This clone was observed a handful of times. The chain joins TRBV4-3 to TRBJ2-4; 9 bases fit TRBD1. The V gene end was trimmed by 4 bases and the J gene end by 1 base; junction bases not matched to a gene: 2. The CDR3 is made up of 15 amino acids. Per the germline V gene, CDR1 is LGHNA and CDR2 is YSLEER. The CDR3 is CASSRTGDAKNIQYF. DNA for the CDR3: TGCGCCAGCAGCCGGACAGGGGATGCCAAAAACATTCAGTACTTC.

The chain links TRBV24-1 to TRBJ1-4; 7 nucleotides align to TRBD1. Germline CDR1 and CDR2: KGHDR and SFDVKD. The CDR3 runs to 17 residues. Losses at the gene ends were 4 bases for V and 0 bases for J; bases not matched to a gene: 7. The CDR3 nucleotides are TGTGCCACCAGTGACCCCCCTGGGACAGCAACTAATGAAAAACTGTTTTTT. Its translation is CATSDPPGTATNEKLFF.

This chain joins TRBV3-1 (or the pseudogene TRBV3-2) and TRBJ2-7; TRBD1 matches at 9 bases. In germline, CDR1 is LGHDT, CDR2 YNNKEL (reference sequence). The CDR3 runs 16 residues. V lost 3 bases to trimming and J lost 4 bases; unmatched junction nucleotides: 10. CDR3 nucleotides: TGTGCCAGCAGCCAGGGAACAGGGGGCCTCTTTTACGAGCAGTACTTC. Residues: CASSQGTGGLFYEQYF.

This clone occurred once. The chain has TRBV27 and TRBJ2-7; TRBD1 is a possible D gene (5 bases). The germline gives CDR1 MNHEY, CDR2 SMNVEV (reference sequence). CDR3 size: 13 residues. Trimming took off 4 bases at V and 3 bases at J, with 10 bases between the two ends. The CDR3 spells CASSWTSRYEQYF. The DNA of the CDR3 is TGTGCCAGCAGTTGGACAAGTCGCTACGAGCAGTACTTC.

The chain uses TRBV24-1 and TRBJ2-3; D is possibly TRBD1 or TRBD2 (5 bases each). The germline V gene encodes CDR1 KGHDR and CDR2 SFDVKD. V was pared by 5 bases and J by 2 bases, with 10 bases between. The CDR3 extends over 14 amino acids. The CDR3 sequence: CATSGAGTTDTQYF. The CDR3 bases are TGTGCCACCAGTGGGGCAGGGACCACAGATACGCAGTATTTT.

The rearrangement joins TRBV27 to TRBJ1-1; D might be TRBD1 (5 bases). The CDR3 is 15 amino acids. The germline V gene has CDR1 MNHEY and CDR2 SMNVEV (reference sequence). Trimming pared 6 bases from V and 2 bases from J, leaving 16 bases between. CDR3 in DNA: TGTGCCAGCAGCTTAACAGGTTTGGAAAACACTGAAGCTTTCTTT. It encodes CASSLTGLENTEAFF.

In DNA form, the CDR3 reads TGTGCCAGCAGCCTGGGACAGGGGACCCCGAACACTGAAGCTTTCTTT. It specifies CASSLGQGTPNTEAFF. The chain combines TRBV7-8 with TRBJ1-1; 10 bases agree with TRBD1. The CDR3 loop spans 16 amino acids. V was clipped by 5 bases and J by 1 base; unmatched bases: 7. CDR1 SGHVS and CDR2 FQNEAQ come from the germline V gene.

The chain combines TRBV6-2 or TRBV6-3 with TRBJ2-3; D not certain. CDR1 and CDR2 (germline): MNHEY, SVGEGT. V gave up 0 bases and J gave up 0 bases, with 7 bases separating them. The CDR3 length is 15 residues. The CDR3 reads CASSYSTSSTDTQYF. The CDR3 nucleotides are TGTGCCAGCAGTTACTCCACATCTAGCACAGATACGCAGTATTTT.

V is TRBV7-3 and J is TRBJ1-2; weak D call: TRBD1 (6 bases). The CDR3 extends over 15 amino acids. V was cut by 2 bases and J by 2 bases, with 12 bases left in between. Germline V gene lookup returns CDR1 SGHTA and CDR2 FQGTGA. CDR3 amino acids: CASSLDRPGNYGYTF. CDR3 nucleotide sequence: TGTGCCAGCAGCTTAGACAGGCCCGGAAACTATGGCTACACCTTC.

This CDR3 is CASSPGVPYEQYF. The CDR3 DNA follows: TGTGCCAGCTCACCTGGTGTACCGTACGAGCAGTACTTC. The rearrangement links TRBV18 to TRBJ2-7; no reliable D call. V lost 3 bases and J lost 4, with 10 bases in between. CDR1 KGHSH and CDR2 LQKENI come from the germline V gene. This CDR3 is built from 13 residues.

This chain connects TRBV7-2 to TRBJ2-5; D unclear. Trimming stripped 5 bases from V and 3 bases from J, with 13 bases between. Germline values: CDR1 SGHTA, CDR2 FQGNSA. The CDR3 has 14 amino acids. As DNA, the CDR3 is TGTGCCAGCAGCCCCGGATGGCAGGAAGAGACCCAGTACTTC. Translated, it gives CASSPGWQEETQYF.

The chain has TRBV24-1 and TRBJ1-4; a weak D match, TRBD1 (6 bases). The CDR3 consists of 13 residues. Germline CDR1 KGHDR, CDR2 SFDVKD. Deletions cut 0 bases from V and 8 bases from J, with 6 bases between. The CDR3 DNA is TGTGCCACCAGTGATTTGCAGGGGGAAAAACTGTTTTTT. Its translation is CATSDLQGEKLFF.